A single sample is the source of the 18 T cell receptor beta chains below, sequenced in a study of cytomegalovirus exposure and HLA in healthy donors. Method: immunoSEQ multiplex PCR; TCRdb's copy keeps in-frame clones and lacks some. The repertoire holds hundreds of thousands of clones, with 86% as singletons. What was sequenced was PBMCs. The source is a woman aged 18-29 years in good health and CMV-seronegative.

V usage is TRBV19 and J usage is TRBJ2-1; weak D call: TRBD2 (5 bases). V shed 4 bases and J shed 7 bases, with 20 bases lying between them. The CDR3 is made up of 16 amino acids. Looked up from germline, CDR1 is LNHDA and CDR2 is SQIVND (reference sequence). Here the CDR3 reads CASSSYGRGLRNEQFF. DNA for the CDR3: TGTGCCAGTAGTAGCTATGGGAGAGGGCTGAGGAATGAGCAGTTCTTC. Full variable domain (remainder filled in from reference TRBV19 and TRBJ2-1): DGGITQSPKYLFRKEGQNVTLSCEQNLNHDAMYWYRQDPGQGLRLIYYSQIVNDFQKGDIAEGYSVSREKKESFPLTVTSAQKNPTAFYLCASSSYGRGLRNEQFFGPGTRLTVL.

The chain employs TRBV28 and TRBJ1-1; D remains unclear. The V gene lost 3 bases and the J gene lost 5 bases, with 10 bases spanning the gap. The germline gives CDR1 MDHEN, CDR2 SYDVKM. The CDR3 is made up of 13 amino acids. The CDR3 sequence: CASSFSMRTEAFF. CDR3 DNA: TGTGCCAGCAGTTTCTCTATGAGGACTGAAGCTTTCTTT. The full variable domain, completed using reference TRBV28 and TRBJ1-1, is DVKVTQSSRYLVKRTGEKVFLECVQDMDHENMFWYRQDPGLGLRLIYFSYDVKMKEKGDIPEGYSVSREKKERFSLILESASTNQTSMYLCASSFSMRTEAFFGQGTRLTVV.

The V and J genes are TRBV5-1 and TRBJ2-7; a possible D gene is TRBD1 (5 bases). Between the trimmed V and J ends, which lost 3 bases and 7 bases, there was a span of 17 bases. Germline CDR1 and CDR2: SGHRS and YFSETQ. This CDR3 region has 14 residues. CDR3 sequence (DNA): TGCGCCAGCAGCTCCTTGGAGACAGTTTGGGAGCAGTACTTC. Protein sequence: CASSSLETVWEQYF.

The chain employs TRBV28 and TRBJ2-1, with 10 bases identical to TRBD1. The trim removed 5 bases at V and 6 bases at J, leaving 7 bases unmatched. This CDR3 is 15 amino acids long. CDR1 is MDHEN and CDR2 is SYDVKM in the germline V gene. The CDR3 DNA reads TGTGCCAGCAGTCAGTCCGGGACAGGGGTCAATGAGCAGTTCTTC. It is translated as CASSQSGTGVNEQFF.

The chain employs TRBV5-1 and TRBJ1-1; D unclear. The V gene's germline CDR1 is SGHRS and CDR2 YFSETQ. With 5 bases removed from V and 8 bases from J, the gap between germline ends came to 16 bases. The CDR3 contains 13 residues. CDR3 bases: TGCGCCAGCAGTAGAACCCCTGAGTACGAAGCTTTCTTT. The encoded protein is CASSRTPEYEAFF.

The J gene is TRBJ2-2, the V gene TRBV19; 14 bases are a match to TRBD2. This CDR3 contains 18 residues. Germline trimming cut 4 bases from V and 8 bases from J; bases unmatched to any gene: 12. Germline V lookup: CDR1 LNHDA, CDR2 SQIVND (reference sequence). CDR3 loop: CASSTATSGRAPTGELFF. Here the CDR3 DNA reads TGTGCCAGTAGTACCGCGACTAGCGGGAGGGCACCGACAGGGGAGCTGTTTTTT.

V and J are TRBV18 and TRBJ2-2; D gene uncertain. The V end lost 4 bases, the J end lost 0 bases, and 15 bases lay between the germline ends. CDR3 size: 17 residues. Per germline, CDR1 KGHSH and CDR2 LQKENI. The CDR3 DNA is TGTGCCAGCTCACGCGGTGCGATGGGTACGAACACCGGGGAGCTGTTTTTT. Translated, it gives CASSRGAMGTNTGELFF.

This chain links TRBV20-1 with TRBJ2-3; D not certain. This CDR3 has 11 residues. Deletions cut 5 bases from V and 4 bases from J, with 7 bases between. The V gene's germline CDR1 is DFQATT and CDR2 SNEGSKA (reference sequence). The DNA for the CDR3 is TGCAGTGCTTCTAACGCAGATACGCAGTATTTT. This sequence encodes CSASNADTQYF.

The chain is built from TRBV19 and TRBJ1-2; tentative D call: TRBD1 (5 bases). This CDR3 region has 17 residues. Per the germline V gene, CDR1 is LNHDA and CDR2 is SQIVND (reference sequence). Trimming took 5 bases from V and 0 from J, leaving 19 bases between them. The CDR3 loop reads CASSSLGRDSPNYGYTF. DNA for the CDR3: TGTGCCAGTAGTTCCCTCGGCAGGGATAGTCCTAACTATGGCTACACCTTC. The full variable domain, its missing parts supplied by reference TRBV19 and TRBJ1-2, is DGGITQSPKYLFRKEGQNVTLSCEQNLNHDAMYWYRQDPGQGLRLIYYSQIVNDFQKGDIAEGYSVSREKKESFPLTVTSAQKNPTAFYLCASSSLGRDSPNYGYTFGSGTRLTVV.

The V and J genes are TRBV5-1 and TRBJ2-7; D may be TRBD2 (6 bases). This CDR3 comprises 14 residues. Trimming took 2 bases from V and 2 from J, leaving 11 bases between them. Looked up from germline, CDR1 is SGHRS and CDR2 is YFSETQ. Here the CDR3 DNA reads TGCGCCAGCAGCTTCTCCGGAGGGCCCTACGAGCAGTACTTC. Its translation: CASSFSGGPYEQYF.

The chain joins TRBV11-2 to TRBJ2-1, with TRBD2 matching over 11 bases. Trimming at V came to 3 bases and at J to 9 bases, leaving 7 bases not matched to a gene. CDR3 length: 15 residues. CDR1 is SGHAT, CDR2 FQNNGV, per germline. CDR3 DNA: TGTGCCAGCAGCTTGGAAGCTAGCGGGAGGTCTGAGCAGTTCTTC. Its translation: CASSLEASGRSEQFF.

The CDR3 is CASSFPLGVLGGNSTDTQYF. The CDR3 DNA is TGTGCCAGCAGTTTCCCTCTGGGTGTCTTGGGCGGGAATAGCACAGATACGCAGTATTTT. The J gene is TRBJ2-3, the V gene TRBV28; a possible D gene is TRBD2 (6 bases). With 3 bases removed from V and 0 bases from J, the gap between germline ends came to 25 bases. Germline assignment: CDR1 MDHEN and CDR2 SYDVKM. The CDR3 consists of 20 residues. The complete variable domain, with remaining parts taken from reference TRBV28 and TRBJ2-3, reads DVKVTQSSRYLVKRTGEKVFLECVQDMDHENMFWYRQDPGLGLRLIYFSYDVKMKEKGDIPEGYSVSREKKERFSLILESASTNQTSMYLCASSFPLGVLGGNSTDTQYFGPGTRLTVL.

The CDR3: CASSQVGDPEGYTF. The CDR3 DNA is TGTGCCAGCAGCCAAGTCGGGGATCCGGAGGGCTACACCTTC. This chain connects TRBV4-2 to TRBJ1-2, with D unresolved. V was pared by 1 base and J by 8 bases, with 14 bases between. The CDR3 length is 14 residues. Germline lookup yields CDR1 LGHNA and CDR2 YNFKEQ.

The CDR3, as DNA: TGTGCCAGCAGTGTATCCACAGGGTCCAGAAGTCAGCCCCAGCATTTT. It specifies CASSVSTGSRSQPQHF. The rearrangement joins TRBV6-1 to TRBJ1-5; D possibly corresponds to TRBD1 (6 bases). Germline lookup yields CDR1 MNHNS and CDR2 SASEGT. The V and J ends lost 4 bases and 6 bases respectively, with 19 bases between them. The CDR3 covers 16 residues.

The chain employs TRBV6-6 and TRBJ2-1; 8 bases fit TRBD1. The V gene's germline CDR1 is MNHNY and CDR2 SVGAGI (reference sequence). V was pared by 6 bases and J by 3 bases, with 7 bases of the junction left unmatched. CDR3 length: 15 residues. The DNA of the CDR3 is TGTGCCAGCAGGCCTCCAGGGGGCCACTACAATGAGCAGTTCTTC. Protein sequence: CASRPPGGHYNEQFF.

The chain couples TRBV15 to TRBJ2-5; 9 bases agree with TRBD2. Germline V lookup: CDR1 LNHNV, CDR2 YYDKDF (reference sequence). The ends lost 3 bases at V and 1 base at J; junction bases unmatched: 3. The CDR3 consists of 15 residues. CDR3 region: CATSSSGGLQETQYF. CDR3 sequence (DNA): TGTGCCACCAGCAGTAGCGGGGGCCTCCAAGAGACCCAGTACTTC.

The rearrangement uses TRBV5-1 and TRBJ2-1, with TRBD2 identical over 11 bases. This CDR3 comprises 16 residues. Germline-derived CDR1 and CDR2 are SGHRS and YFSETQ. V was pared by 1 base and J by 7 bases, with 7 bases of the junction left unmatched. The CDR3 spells CASSLTTSGRFNEQFF. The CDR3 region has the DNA TGCGCCAGCAGCTTGACCACTAGCGGGAGATTTAATGAGCAGTTCTTC.

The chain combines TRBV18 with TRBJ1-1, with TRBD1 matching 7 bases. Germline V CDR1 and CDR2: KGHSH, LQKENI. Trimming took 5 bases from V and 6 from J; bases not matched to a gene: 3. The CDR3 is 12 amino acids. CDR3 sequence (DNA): TGTGCCAGCTCAGAGGACAGGTCTGAAGCTTTCTTT. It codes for CASSEDRSEAFF.